These 16 T cell receptor beta chains came from one sample sequenced in a study of yellow fever vaccine responses in identical twins. Each CDR3 protein gets one entry after TCRdb re-called the RT-PCR reads with MiXCR. The data show about 20,000 distinct CDR3 sequences, approximately 70% seen once. Sequenced material: T cells from blood (PBMCs), unsorted or a sorted subset (not recorded which), taken before or after yellow fever vaccination (not recorded which). Source of these receptors: a woman aged 18-29 years who received the yellow fever vaccine.

The chain recombines TRBV18 with TRBJ1-1; D gene unclear. This CDR3 has 12 amino acids. V dropped 0 bases and J dropped 6 bases, with 5 bases sitting between them. CDR1 and CDR2 (germline): KGHSH, LQKENI. Written as DNA, the CDR3 is TGTGCCAGCTCACCACCCTGGTCTGAAGCTTTCTTT. As protein: CASSPPWSEAFF.

The V gene is TRBV14, the J gene TRBJ2-7; perhaps TRBD1 as D (6 bases). This CDR3 has 19 residues. Germline lookup yields CDR1 SGHDN and CDR2 FVKESK. V was shortened by 1 base and J by 3 bases, with 25 bases between the two germline ends. CDR3 amino acids: CASSQAYPTGTRILYEQYF. For the CDR3, the DNA is TGTGCCAGCAGCCAAGCGTACCCGACCGGGACACGAATTCTCTACGAGCAGTACTTC.

For the CDR3, the DNA is TGTGCCAGCAGGGAGGGGAATCAGCCCCAGCATTTT. Amino acids: CASREGNQPQHF. V usage is TRBV6-1 and J usage is TRBJ1-5, with D maybe TRBD1 (5 bases). CDR1 and CDR2 (germline): MNHNS, SASEGT. This CDR3 region has 12 residues. V dropped 6 bases and J dropped 4 bases, with 7 bases sitting between them.

V gene TRBV11-3 combines with J gene TRBJ2-3; D is uncertain. The V gene's germline CDR1 is SGHNT and CDR2 YENEEA. Trimming stripped 2 bases from V and 0 bases from J, with 6 bases between. This CDR3 comprises 14 residues. The CDR3 loop is CASSLHPSTDTQYF. The CDR3 nucleotides read TGTGCCAGCAGCTTACACCCTAGCACAGATACGCAGTATTTT.

This chain connects TRBV5-1 to TRBJ1-1; TRBD1 might be the D (6 bases). The CDR3 loop spans 14 amino acids. With 0 bases removed from V and 7 bases from J, the gap between germline ends came to 13 bases. Looked up from germline, CDR1 is SGHRS and CDR2 is YFSETQ. The CDR3 region is CASSLGGGSNEAFF. Here the CDR3 DNA reads TGCGCCAGCAGCTTGGGGGGGGGCAGTAATGAAGCTTTCTTT.

CDR3 amino acids: CASSDTSGGAEQFF. CDR3 in DNA: TGTGCCAGCAGTGACACTAGCGGGGGCGCCGAGCAGTTCTTC. The chain uses TRBV6-4 and TRBJ2-1; 11 bases fit TRBD2. Germline CDR1 reads MRHNA; CDR2 reads SNTAGT. V lost 2 bases to trimming and J lost 10 bases; unmatched junction nucleotides: 4. This CDR3 spans 14 amino acids.

The chain employs TRBV7-6 and TRBJ2-7; 9 positions agree with TRBD2. Germline CDR1 SGHVS, CDR2 FNYEAQ. V shed 2 bases, J shed 2 bases, and the junction held 4 bases outside the gene matches. The CDR3 runs 15 residues. DNA of the CDR3: TGTGCCAGCAGCTTACTAGCGGGGATAACCTACGAGCAGTACTTC. Protein product: CASSLLAGITYEQYF.

V usage is TRBV11-3 and J usage is TRBJ2-3; TRBD2 matches at 7 bases. The CDR3 covers 16 residues. Germline CDR1 is SGHNT and CDR2 is YENEEA. The V gene end was trimmed by 5 bases and the J gene end by 4 bases; junction bases not matched to a gene: 12. Here the CDR3 reads CASSLLGLVGPDTQYF. The CDR3 nucleotides are TGTGCCAGCAGCCTACTCGGACTAGTCGGTCCAGATACGCAGTATTTT.

This chain connects TRBV7-6 to TRBJ2-1, with unresolved D. Germline loops: CDR1 SGHVS, CDR2 FNYEAQ. V was cut by 2 bases and J by 4 bases, with 6 bases left in between. CDR3 length: 13 amino acids. CDR3 region: CASSLKEYNEQFF. The CDR3 nucleotides are TGTGCCAGCAGCTTAAAAGAATACAATGAGCAGTTCTTC.

The genes are TRBV29-1 and TRBJ2-5, with D unresolved. The CDR3 runs 12 residues. Germline loops: CDR1 SQVTM, CDR2 ANQGSEA. Trimming pared 6 bases from V and 7 bases from J, leaving 15 bases between. The CDR3 loop reads CSVEQGFMTQYF. CDR3 nucleotide sequence: TGCAGCGTAGAACAAGGATTTATGACCCAGTACTTC.

V usage is TRBV19 and J usage is TRBJ1-2; TRBD1 might be the D (6 bases). The germline gives CDR1 LNHDA, CDR2 SQIVND (reference sequence). This CDR3 contains 11 residues. V lost 6 bases and J lost 8, with 10 bases in between. CDR3: CASSLRGGYTF. In nucleotides, the CDR3 is TGTGCCAGTAGCCTTAGGGGGGGCTACACCTTC.

This clonotype came up a few times. The V call is TRBV14, the J call TRBJ2-2, with D perhaps being TRBD1 or TRBD2 (5 bases each). Trimming shortened V by 1 base and J by 6 bases, and 9 bases separated the two germline ends. This CDR3 has 14 amino acids. Germline assignment: CDR1 SGHDN and CDR2 FVKESK. DNA of the CDR3: TGTGCCAGCAGCCAAGCGAGGGGCGCCGGGGAGCTGTTTTTT. Its protein is CASSQARGAGELFF.

The chain links TRBV11-2 to TRBJ2-3; D is tentatively TRBD1 or TRBD2 (7 bases each). V was shortened by 0 bases and J by 5 bases, with 15 bases between the two germline ends. CDR1 is SGHAT, CDR2 FQNNGV, per germline. This CDR3 spans 16 amino acids. CDR3 region: CASSLDRQGGRDTQYF. DNA for the CDR3: TGTGCCAGCAGCTTAGATCGCCAGGGGGGGCGAGATACGCAGTATTTT.

The CDR3 is CASSYNSPGASWPQHF. As DNA, the CDR3 is TGTGCCAGCAGTTACAACTCGCCAGGGGCCTCGTGGCCCCAGCATTTT. The chain employs TRBV6-2 or TRBV6-3 and TRBJ1-5, with D perhaps TRBD1 (6 bases). V was trimmed by 2 bases and J by 9 bases, leaving 20 bases between them. This CDR3 is 16 amino acids long. CDR1 and CDR2 from the germline V gene are MNHEY and SVGEGT.

V gene TRBV10-3 combines with J gene TRBJ2-7, with 8 bases fitting TRBD1. Per the germline V gene, CDR1 is ENHRY and CDR2 is SYGVKD. The CDR3 contains 15 residues. V lost 6 bases, J lost 5 bases, and 12 bases stayed unmatched. The CDR3 sequence is CAIRSATGAGNEQYF. As DNA, the CDR3 is TGTGCCATCAGATCCGCGACAGGGGCAGGGAACGAGCAGTACTTC.

This clonotype was counted between two and nine times. CDR3 DNA sequence: TGCAGTGCTAGTCAGCAGTTAGCCAAAAACATTCAGTACTTC. Translating gives CSASQQLAKNIQYF. The chain uses TRBV20-1 and TRBJ2-4; D is unclear. V shed 3 bases and J shed 0 bases, with 9 bases lying between them. Per the germline V gene, CDR1 is DFQATT and CDR2 is SNEGSKA (reference sequence). The CDR3 runs 14 residues.